This T cell receptor beta chain is drawn from a study of blood T cell repertoires in COVID-19. Turning to the study itself: Sites across the United States, Italy and Spain contributed samples from acute and convalescent COVID-19.

Exposed enrollees encountered a COVID-19 case at some point within 2 weeks before study entry. This clone was counted between two and nine times. CDR3 length equals 16 residues. The V gene end was trimmed by 6 bases and the J gene end by 7 bases; junction bases not matched to a gene: 8. Germline assignment: CDR1 MRHNA and CDR2 SNTAGT. The protocol was immunoSEQ multiplex PCR, while the TCRdb copy is restricted to in-frame clones and leaves out a portion. The table shows around 320,000 clones, with roughly nine tenths occurring only once. Sequenced input: PBMCs or T cells enriched from blood (not recorded which). This chain uses TRBV6-4 with TRBJ1-6; 11 bases align to TRBD1. This TCR derives from a woman aged 45-59 years who had been exposed to COVID-19. CDR3 nucleotide sequence: TGTGCCAGCAGGCCCGAAGGACAGGGGGCCAATTCACCCCTCCACTTT. Protein product: CASRPEGQGANSPLHF.